This T cell receptor (beta chain) was recovered during a study of T cell repertoires in cytomegalovirus infection. TCRdb redid the calling of the reads with MiXCR, one entry per CDR3 protein. Of about 70,000 distinct CDR3 sequences listed, roughly 20% are singletons. Concerning this clonotype: Antigen: not known.

V gave up 5 bases and J gave up 5 bases, with 7 bases separating them. CDR1 is SGHVS and CDR2 is FNYEAQ in the germline V gene. The CDR3 totals 11 residues. The chain recombines TRBV7-6 with TRBJ2-7; a weak D match, TRBD2 (5 bases). This sequence was found in a human donor in good health (CMV status not recorded). Some clones in this sample may be carry-over from other donors' samples. This specimen consisted of CD8+ T cells from cultured PBMCs, obtained from culture after CMV antigen stimulation. The CDR3 DNA reads TGTGCCAGCAGCCCCGGGGACGAGCAGTACTTC. This sequence encodes CASSPGDEQYF.